The present entry profiles one T cell receptor (beta chain) with its context. The sample comes from a study of blood T cell repertoires in COVID-19. Study as a whole: The analysed material was cDNA or gDNA that came from T cells, B-cell-depleted T cells, or PBMCs.

Per the original methods: Quantification of nucleated cells was approximated via reference gene primer amplification. Assay used: immunoSEQ multiplex PCR; TCRdb lists only in-frame clones, some missing. V, J and clone size reflect that table, while D and trimming were determined from the DNA. Counted here are around 140,000 clones, about 87% occurring once; the ten biggest clones make up 8% to 9%. V lost 3 bases and J lost 11; bases outside the gene matches: 6. The CDR3 length is 13 residues. The germline V gene has CDR1 MGHRA and CDR2 YSYEKL. The sample was peripheral blood. The chain uses TRBV4-1 and TRBJ1-1; 10 positions agree with TRBD1. The origin of this receptor is a woman in her forties or fifties with active or convalescent COVID-19. This CDR3 reads CASSQGQGREAFF. The CDR3 region has the DNA TGCGCCAGCAGCCAGGGACAGGGGCGGGAGGCTTTCTTT.